This TCR beta chain was recovered during a study of CXCR3-negative and CXCR3-positive naive CD8 T cells. Study conclusions and caveats: Cryopreservation partially lowered CXCR3 expression, so most assays used fresh PBMCs. Greater hydrophobicity was found in TRB CDR3s of CXCR3-positive naive cells than of CXCR3-negative naive cells. Relative to memory CD8+ cells, whose diversity was much lower, both naive subsets had comparably high diversity.

All TRB cDNA libraries came from 5' RACE performed with UMI labels. TCRdb reprocessed the 5' RACE reads; each CDR3 protein has one entry and no DNA is given. Reported are fewer than 90,000 distinct CDR3 sequences; the ten largest clones contain roughly 0.59%. With respect to this clonotype: Its antigen is still unknown.

Per the germline V gene, CDR1 is SGHAT and CDR2 is FQNNGV. CDR3 size: 17 residues. Within the CD8+ T cell compartment, naive cells were CD45RO-CCR7+CD27+CD95-. The sequence came from a human donor in good health. Some clones in this sample may be carry-over from other donors' samples. This chain links TRBV11-2 with TRBJ2-1; TCRdb returns TRBD2, unconfirmable since there is no DNA. The sample consisted of naive CXCR3+ CD8+ T cells from blood. Subset indicated: CD45RO-CCR7+CD27+CD95- naive CD8+ T cells expressing CXCR3 (TNR3+). CDR3 residues: CASSLAGGAWSYNEQFF.